This T cell receptor beta chain was identified in a study of T cells in Graves' hyperthyroidism and ophthalmopathy. Study observations and caveats: Blood held most thyroid clonotypes expanded above 0.001 frequency. Model predictions of ophthalmopathy came a median approximately 6.2 months before onset.

Amplification of TCR beta CDR3 regions was performed using RNA transcripts as template. The TCR CDR3 first-round RT-PCR relied on the HTBI primer set. TCRdb passed the multiplex PCR reads through MiXCR, listing each CDR3 protein once. The sample has hundreds of thousands of distinct CDR3 sequences, roughly 15% seen once; the top ten hold around 4.1%. This clonotype was recorded at least ten times. Its antigen is not known. V dropped 5 bases and J dropped 2; count of bases not matched to a gene: 10. The CDR3 consists of 16 residues. CDR1 is MDHEN and CDR2 is SYDVKM in the germline V gene. The V and J genes are TRBV28 and TRBJ2-5; 8 bases are shared with TRBD2. The sequence derives from a woman aged 35 to 49 with Graves' ophthalmopathy. Source material: blood. The CDR3 DNA sequence: TGTGCCAGCAGTACCCAAACCAGCGGGAGTCAAGAGACCCAGTACTTC. Translation: CASSTQTSGSQETQYF.